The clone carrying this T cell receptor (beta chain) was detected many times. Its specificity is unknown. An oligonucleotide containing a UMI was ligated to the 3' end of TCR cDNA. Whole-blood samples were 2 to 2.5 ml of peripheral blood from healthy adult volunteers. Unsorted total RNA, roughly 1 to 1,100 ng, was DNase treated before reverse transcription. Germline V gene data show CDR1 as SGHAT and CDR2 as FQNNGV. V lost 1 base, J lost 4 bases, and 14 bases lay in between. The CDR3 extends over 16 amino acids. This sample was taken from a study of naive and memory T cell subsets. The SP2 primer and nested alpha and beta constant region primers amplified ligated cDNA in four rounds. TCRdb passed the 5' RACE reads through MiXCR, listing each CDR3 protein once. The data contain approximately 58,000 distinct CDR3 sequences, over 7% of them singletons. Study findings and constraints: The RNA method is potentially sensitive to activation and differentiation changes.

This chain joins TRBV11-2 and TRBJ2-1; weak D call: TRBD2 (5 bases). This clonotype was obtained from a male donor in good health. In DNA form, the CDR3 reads TGTGCCAGCAGCTTAGTTTTGTCAAGCGGATACAATGAGCAGTTCTTC. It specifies CASSLVLSSGYNEQFF.